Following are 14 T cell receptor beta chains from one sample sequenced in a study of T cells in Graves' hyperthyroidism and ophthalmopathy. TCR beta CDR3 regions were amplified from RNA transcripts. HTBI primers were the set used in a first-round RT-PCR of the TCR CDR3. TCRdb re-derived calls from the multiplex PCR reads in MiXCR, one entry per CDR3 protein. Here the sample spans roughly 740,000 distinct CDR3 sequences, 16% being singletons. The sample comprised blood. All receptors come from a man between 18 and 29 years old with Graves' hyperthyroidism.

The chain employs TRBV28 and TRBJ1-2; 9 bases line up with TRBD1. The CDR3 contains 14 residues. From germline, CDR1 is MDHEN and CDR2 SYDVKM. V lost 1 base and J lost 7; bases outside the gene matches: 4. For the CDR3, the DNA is TGTGCCAGCAGTTTATCTACAGGGGGCCTTGGCTACACCTTC. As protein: CASSLSTGGLGYTF.

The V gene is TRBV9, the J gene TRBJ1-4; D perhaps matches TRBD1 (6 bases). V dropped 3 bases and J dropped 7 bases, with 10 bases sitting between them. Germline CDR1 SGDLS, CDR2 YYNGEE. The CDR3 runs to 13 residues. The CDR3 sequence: CASSGDRSEKLFF. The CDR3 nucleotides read TGTGCCAGCAGCGGCGACAGGTCTGAAAAACTGTTTTTT.

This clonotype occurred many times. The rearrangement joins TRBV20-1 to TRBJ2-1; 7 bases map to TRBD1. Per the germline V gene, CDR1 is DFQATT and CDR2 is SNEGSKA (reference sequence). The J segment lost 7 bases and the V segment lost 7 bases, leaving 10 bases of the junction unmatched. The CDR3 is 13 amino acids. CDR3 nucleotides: TGCAGTGTCCTCGGACAGGACGGGAATGAGCAGTTCTTC. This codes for CSVLGQDGNEQFF.

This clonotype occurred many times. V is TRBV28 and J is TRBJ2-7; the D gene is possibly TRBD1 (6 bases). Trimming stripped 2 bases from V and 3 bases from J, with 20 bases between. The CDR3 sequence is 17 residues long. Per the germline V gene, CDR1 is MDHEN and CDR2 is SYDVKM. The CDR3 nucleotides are TGTGCCAGCAGTTTAAGCGACCCGACAGGAATCCTCTACGAGCAGTACTTC. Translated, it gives CASSLSDPTGILYEQYF.

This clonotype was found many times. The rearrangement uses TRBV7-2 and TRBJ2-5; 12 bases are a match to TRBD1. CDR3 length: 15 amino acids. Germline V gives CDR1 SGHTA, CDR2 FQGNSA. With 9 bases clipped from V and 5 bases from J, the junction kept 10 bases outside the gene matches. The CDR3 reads CASSSGTGGYETQYF. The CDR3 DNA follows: TGTGCCAGTTCTTCAGGGACAGGGGGCTATGAGACCCAGTACTTC.

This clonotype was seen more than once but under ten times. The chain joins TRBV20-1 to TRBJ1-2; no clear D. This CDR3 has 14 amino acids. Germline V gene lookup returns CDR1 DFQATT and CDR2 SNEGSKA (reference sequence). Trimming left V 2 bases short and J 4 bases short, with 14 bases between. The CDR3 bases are TGCAGTGCTAGACGGGCAGCCCCCTTCTATGGCTACACCTTC. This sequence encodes CSARRAAPFYGYTF.

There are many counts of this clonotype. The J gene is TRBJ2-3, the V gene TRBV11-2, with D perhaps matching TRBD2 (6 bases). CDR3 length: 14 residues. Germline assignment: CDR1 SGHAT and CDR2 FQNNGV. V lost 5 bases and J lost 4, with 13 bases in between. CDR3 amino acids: CASSPSSVSDTQYF. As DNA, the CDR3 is TGTGCCAGCAGCCCGTCTAGCGTCTCAGATACGCAGTATTTT.

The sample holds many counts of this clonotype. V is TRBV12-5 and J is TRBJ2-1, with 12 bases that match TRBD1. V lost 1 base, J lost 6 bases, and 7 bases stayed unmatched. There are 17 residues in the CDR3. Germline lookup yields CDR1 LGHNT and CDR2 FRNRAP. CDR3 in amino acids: CASGLGRGQGAPNEQFF. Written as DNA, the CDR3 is TGTGCTAGTGGTTTGGGCAGGGGACAGGGGGCGCCCAATGAGCAGTTCTTC.

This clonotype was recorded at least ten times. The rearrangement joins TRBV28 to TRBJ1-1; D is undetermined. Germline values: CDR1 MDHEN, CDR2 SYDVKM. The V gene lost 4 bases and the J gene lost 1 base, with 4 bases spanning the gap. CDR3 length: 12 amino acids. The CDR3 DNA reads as TGTGCCAGCAGTTACAGGAACACTGAAGCTTTCTTT. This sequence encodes CASSYRNTEAFF.

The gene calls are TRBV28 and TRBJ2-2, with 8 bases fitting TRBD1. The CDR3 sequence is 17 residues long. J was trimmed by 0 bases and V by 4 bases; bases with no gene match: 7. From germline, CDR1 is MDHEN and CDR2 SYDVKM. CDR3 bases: TGTGCCAGCAGTTCTTGGACAGGGCCCGCGAACACCGGGGAGCTGTTTTTT. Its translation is CASSSWTGPANTGELFF.

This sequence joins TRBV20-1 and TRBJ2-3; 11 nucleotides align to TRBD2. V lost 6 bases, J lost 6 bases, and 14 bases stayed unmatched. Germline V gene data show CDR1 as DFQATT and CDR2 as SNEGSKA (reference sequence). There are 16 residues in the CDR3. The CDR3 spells CSAEGWDPSGRDTQYF. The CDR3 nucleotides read TGCAGTGCAGAGGGGTGGGATCCTAGCGGGAGGGATACGCAGTATTTT.

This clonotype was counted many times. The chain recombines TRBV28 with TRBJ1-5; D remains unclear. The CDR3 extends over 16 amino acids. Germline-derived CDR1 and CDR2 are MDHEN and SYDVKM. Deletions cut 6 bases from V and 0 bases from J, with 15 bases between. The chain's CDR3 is CASRPSWRVSNQPQHF. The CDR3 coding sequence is TGTGCCAGCAGGCCCTCCTGGAGGGTTAGCAATCAGCCCCAGCATTTT.

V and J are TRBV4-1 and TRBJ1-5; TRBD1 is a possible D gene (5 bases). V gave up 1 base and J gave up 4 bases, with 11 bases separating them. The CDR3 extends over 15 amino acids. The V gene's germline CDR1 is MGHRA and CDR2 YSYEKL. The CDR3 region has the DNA TGCGCCAGCAGCCAAGTGGGGGGGGTAAATCAGCCCCAGCATTTT. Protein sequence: CASSQVGGVNQPQHF.

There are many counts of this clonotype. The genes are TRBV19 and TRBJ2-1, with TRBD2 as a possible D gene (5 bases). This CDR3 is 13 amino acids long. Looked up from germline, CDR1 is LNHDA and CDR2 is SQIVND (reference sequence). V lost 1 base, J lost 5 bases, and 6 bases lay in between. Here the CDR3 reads CASSIVGNNEQFF. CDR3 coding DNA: TGTGCCAGTAGTATAGTCGGGAACAATGAGCAGTTCTTC. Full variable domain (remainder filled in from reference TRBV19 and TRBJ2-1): DGGITQSPKYLFRKEGQNVTLSCEQNLNHDAMYWYRQDPGQGLRLIYYSQIVNDFQKGDIAEGYSVSREKKESFPLTVTSAQKNPTAFYLCASSIVGNNEQFFGPGTRLTVL.